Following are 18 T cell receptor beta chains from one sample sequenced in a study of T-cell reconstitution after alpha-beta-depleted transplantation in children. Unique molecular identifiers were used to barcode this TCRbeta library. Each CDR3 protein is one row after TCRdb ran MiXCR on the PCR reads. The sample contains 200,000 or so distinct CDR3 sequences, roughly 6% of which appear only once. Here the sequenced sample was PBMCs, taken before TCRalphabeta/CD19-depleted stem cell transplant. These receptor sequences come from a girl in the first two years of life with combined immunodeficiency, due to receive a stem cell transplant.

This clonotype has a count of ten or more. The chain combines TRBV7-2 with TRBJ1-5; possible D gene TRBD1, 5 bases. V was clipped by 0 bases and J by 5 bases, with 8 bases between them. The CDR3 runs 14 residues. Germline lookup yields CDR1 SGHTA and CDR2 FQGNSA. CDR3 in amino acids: CASSLAPGDQPQHF. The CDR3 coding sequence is TGTGCCAGCAGCTTAGCTCCGGGGGATCAGCCCCAGCATTTT.

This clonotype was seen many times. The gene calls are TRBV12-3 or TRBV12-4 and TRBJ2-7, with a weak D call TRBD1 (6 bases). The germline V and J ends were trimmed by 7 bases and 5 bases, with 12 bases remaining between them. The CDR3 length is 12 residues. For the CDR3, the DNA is TGTGCCAGCAAATACACAGGGAACGAGCAGTACTTC. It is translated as CASKYTGNEQYF.

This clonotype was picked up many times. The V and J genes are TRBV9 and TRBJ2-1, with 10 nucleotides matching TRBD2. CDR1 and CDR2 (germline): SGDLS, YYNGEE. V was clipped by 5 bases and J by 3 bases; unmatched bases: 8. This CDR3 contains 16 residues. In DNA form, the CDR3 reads TGTGCCAGCAGAAGGAGGACTAGCGGAGGCTACAATGAGCAGTTCTTC. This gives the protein CASRRRTSGGYNEQFF.

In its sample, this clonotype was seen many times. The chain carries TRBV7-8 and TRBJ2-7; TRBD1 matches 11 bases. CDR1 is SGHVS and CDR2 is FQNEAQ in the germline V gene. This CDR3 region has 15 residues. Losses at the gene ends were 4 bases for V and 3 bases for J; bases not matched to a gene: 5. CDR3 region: CASSSRTGGYYEQYF. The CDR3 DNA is TGTGCCAGCAGCTCACGGACAGGGGGCTACTACGAGCAGTACTTC.

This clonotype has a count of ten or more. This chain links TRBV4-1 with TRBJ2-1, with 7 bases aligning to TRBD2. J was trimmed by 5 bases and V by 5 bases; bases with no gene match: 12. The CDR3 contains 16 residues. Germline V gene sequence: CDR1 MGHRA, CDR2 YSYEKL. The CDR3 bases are TGCGCCAGCAGCGTGGTAGCGGGCCCTCCCAACAATGAGCAGTTCTTC. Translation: CASSVVAGPPNNEQFF.

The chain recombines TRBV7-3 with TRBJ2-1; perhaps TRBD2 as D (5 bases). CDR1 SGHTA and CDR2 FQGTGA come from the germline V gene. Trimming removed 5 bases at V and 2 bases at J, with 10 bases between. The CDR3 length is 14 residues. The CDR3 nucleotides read TGTGCCAGCAGCCCTGACGGGACCTACAATGAGCAGTTCTTC. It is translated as CASSPDGTYNEQFF. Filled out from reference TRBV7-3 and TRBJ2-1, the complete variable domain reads GAGVSQTPSNKVTEKGKYVELRCDPISGHTALYWYRQSLGQGPEFLIYFQGTGAADDSGLPNDRFFAVRPEGSVSTLKIQRTERGDSAVYLCASSPDGTYNEQFFGPGTRLTVL.

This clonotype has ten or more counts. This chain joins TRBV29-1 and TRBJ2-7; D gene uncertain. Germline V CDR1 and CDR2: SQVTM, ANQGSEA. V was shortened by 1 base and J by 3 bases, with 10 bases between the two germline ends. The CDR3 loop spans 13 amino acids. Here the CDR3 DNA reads TGCAGCGTTGAAGTGGTCGGGTACTACGAGCAGTACTTC. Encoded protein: CSVEVVGYYEQYF.

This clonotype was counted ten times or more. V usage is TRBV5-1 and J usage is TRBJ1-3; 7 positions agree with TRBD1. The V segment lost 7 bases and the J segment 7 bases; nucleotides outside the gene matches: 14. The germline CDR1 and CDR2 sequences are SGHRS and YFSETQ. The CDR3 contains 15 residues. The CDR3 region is CASSRTGPPGNTIYF. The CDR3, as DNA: TGCGCCAGCTCCCGGACAGGACCACCGGGCAACACCATATATTTT.

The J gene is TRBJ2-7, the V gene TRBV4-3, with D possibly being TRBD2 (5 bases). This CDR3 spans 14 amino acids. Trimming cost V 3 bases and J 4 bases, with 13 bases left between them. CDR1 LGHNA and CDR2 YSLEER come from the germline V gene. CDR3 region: CASSHLLTGYEQYF. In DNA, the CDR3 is TGCGCCAGCAGCCACCTCCTCACGGGGTACGAGCAGTACTTC.

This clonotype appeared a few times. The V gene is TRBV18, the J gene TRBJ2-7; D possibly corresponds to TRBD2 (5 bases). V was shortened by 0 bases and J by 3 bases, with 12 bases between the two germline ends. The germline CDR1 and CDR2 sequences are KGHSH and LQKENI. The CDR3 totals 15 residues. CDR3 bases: TGTGCCAGCTCACCACCGGAGAGGGCCGGCTACGAGCAGTACTTC. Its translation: CASSPPERAGYEQYF.

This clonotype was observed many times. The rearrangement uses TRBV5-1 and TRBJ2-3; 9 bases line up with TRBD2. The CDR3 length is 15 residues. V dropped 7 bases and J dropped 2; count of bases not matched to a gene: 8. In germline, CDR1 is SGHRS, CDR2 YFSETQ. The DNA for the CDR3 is TGCGCCAGCGGGTCTAGCGGGGTGATCACAGATACGCAGTATTTT. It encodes CASGSSGVITDTQYF.

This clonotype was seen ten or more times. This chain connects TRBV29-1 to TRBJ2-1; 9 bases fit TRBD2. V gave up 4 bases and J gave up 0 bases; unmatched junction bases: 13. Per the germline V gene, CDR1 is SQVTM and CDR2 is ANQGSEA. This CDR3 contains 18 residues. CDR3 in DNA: TGCAGCGTTGTTGGTGAAGGCGGGAGGGGGGTCTCCTACAATGAGCAGTTCTTC. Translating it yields CSVVGEGGRGVSYNEQFF.

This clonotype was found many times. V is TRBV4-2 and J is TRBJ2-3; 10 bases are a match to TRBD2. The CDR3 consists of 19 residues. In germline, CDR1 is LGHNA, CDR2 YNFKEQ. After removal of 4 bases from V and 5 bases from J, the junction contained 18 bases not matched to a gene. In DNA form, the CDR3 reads TGTGCCAGCAGCCTCGAAAGGACTAGCGGCGGCGCGGACGGAGATACGCAGTATTTT. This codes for CASSLERTSGGADGDTQYF.

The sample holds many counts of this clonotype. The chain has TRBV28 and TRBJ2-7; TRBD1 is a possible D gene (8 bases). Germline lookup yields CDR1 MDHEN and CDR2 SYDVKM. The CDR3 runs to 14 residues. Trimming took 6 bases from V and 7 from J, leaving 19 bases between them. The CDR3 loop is CASSRTGGRGEQYF. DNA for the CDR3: TGTGCCAGCAGCCGCACAGGGGGGAGGGGGGAGCAGTACTTC.

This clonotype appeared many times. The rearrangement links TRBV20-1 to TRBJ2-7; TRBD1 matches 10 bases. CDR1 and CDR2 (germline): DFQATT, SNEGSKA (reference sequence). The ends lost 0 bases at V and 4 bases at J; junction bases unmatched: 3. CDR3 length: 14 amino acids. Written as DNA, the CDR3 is TGCAGTGCTAGAGACGGGACAGGGGCGTACGAGCAGTACTTC. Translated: CSARDGTGAYEQYF.

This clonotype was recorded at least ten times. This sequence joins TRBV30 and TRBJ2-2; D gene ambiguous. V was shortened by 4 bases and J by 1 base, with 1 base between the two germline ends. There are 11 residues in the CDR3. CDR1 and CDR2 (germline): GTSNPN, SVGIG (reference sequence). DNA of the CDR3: TGTGCCTGGATGAACACCGGGGAGCTGTTTTTT. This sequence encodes CAWMNTGELFF.

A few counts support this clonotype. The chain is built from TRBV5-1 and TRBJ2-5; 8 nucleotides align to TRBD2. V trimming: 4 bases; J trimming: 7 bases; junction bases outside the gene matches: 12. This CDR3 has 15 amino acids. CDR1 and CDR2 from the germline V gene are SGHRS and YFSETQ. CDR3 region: CASSSGGAARGTQYF. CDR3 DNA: TGCGCCAGCAGCAGCGGGGGAGCAGCCCGGGGGACCCAGTACTTC. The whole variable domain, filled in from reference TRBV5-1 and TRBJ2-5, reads KAGVTQTPRYLIKTRGQQVTLSCSPISGHRSVSWYQQTPGQGLQFLFEYFSETQRNKGNFPGRFSGRQFSNSRSEMNVSTLELGDSALYLCASSSGGAARGTQYFGPGTRLLVL.

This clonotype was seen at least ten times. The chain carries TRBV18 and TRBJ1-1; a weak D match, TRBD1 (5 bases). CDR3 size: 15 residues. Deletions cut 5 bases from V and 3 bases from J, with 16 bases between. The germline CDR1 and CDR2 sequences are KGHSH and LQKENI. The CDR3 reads CASSTFNGADTEAFF. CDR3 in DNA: TGTGCCAGCTCAACTTTCAACGGGGCGGACACTGAAGCTTTCTTT.